This TCR beta chain was profiled in a study of shared clonotypes between healthy human individuals. Study-level findings and limits: When compared with the clonotypes that were shared by all four sorted-subset donors, the non-shared clonotypes turned out to have lower generation probabilities.

Terminally differentiated effector memory CD45RA+ cells were left out of the naive CD8 fraction, which was CD45RO-negative and positively selected for CCR7. Caucasian adults residing in Nashville, Tennessee made up all the donors. Per the original methods: ImmunoSEQ junction-only sequences lacked quality scores, so their filtering differed. TCRdb keeps only in-frame clones here, not all; method: immunoSEQ multiplex PCR. The D gene and trimming were derived from the DNA, and the V and J assignments and clone size from that table. The sample shows roughly 2,000,000 clones, 93% of them seen only once. Turning to this clone: Its specificity is unknown.

Sequences were obtained from naive CD8+ T cells from PBMCs. The TCR comes from a man younger than 35 in good health. Some clones in this sample may be carry-over from other donors' samples.

CDR3 residues: CATGPQGTVYGYTF. CDR3 in DNA: TGTGCCACCGGACCCCAGGGGACAGTCTATGGCTACACCTTC. The rearrangement joins TRBV19 to TRBJ1-2; 7 bases are a match to TRBD1. There are 14 residues in the CDR3. Germline-derived CDR1 and CDR2 are LNHDA and SQIVND (reference sequence). V shed 10 bases and J 4 bases; nucleotides not matched to a gene: 12. The variable domain in full, with the rest retrieved from reference TRBV19 and TRBJ1-2, is DGGITQSPKYLFRKEGQNVTLSCEQNLNHDAMYWYRQDPGQGLRLIYYSQIVNDFQKGDIAEGYSVSREKKESFPLTVTSAQKNPTAFYLCATGPQGTVYGYTFGSGTRLTVV.